This TCR beta chain stems from a study of OX40 agonist ivuxolimab in advanced cancers. About the study: The patients received ivuxolimab by intravenous route every 2 weeks at 0.01 to 10 mg/kg. Patients with hepatocellular carcinoma, melanoma, renal cell or head and neck cancer made up the dose-escalation patients. Study-wide results and limits: Undetermined was the antigen specificity of the expanded peripheral T cells. The study found among the lowest clonal expansion in partial responders at 0.1-3.0 mg/kg.

In its sample, this clone was seen many times. The antigen is undetermined. Sequencing was performed with immunoSEQ multiplex PCR; in TCRdb, only in-frame clones are kept and a portion is missing. Of around 53,000 clones in the sample, less than 85% were seen once. In germline, CDR1 is LNHDA, CDR2 SQIVND (reference sequence). The V and J ends lost 7 bases and 3 bases respectively, with 12 bases between them. This CDR3 contains 13 residues. The J gene is TRBJ1-1, the V gene TRBV19; tentatively, D is TRBD1 (6 bases). The source is an adult with an advanced solid tumor such as melanoma, head and neck, liver or kidney cancer. Here the sequenced sample was CD4+ or CD8+ T cells sorted from blood, taken in a trial of the OX40 agonist ivuxolimab. The DNA for the CDR3 is TGTGCCAGTAAGGGGGGGCGGGACACTGAAGCTTTCTTT. Encoded protein: CASKGGRDTEAFF. The variable domain in full, completed from reference TRBV19 and TRBJ1-1, reads DGGITQSPKYLFRKEGQNVTLSCEQNLNHDAMYWYRQDPGQGLRLIYYSQIVNDFQKGDIAEGYSVSREKKESFPLTVTSAQKNPTAFYLCASKGGRDTEAFFGQGTRLTVV.